This T cell receptor beta chain was observed in a study of blood T cells in healthy people across ages. Combining a sample-barcoded 5' primer with a J-beta primer mix, a second PCR ran for 7 to 11 cycles. Each CDR3 protein is one row after TCRdb ran MiXCR on the 5' RACE reads. The sample has roughly 650,000 distinct CDR3 sequences, less than 40% seen once. Germline V gene sequence: CDR1 DFQATT, CDR2 SNEGSKA (reference sequence). The CDR3 totals 13 residues. Trimming removed 8 bases at V and 6 bases at J, with 18 bases between. Sequencing used blood. This sequence originates from an elderly woman in good health. The chain links TRBV20-1 to TRBJ2-3, with TRBD2 as a possible D gene (7 bases). CDR3: CSLWGGQADTQYF. The CDR3 bases are TGCAGTTTATGGGGGGGGCAAGCTGATACGCAGTATTTT.